These T cell receptor beta chains were read from a single sample in a study of blood T cell repertoires in COVID-19. Generated by immunoSEQ multiplex PCR, the TCRdb table keeps only in-frame clones and is missing some. This sample has some 320,000 clones, with roughly nine tenths found just once. The sequenced sample was PBMCs or T cells enriched from blood (not recorded which). The origin of the receptors is a man aged 60 to 75 who had recovered from COVID-19. CDR3s include the opening cysteine and the closing phenylalanine or tryptophan. Fields, in order: J gene, clone size, D gene, V gene, CDR3 protein, CDR3 DNA. D genes are given only for firm matches. A clone size is listed for some rows: how often the clone was seen (once, few, many), or a class if it is expanded.

j_gene: TRBJ2-5; abundance: -; d_gene: -; v_gene: TRBV9; CDR3aa: CASSVGQQETQYF; CDR3nt: TGTGCCAGCAGCGTAGGGCAGCAAGAGACCCAGTACTTC
j_gene: TRBJ2-3; abundance: -; d_gene: -; v_gene: TRBV7-6; CDR3aa: CASSPSPGRTDTQYF; CDR3nt: TGTGCCAGCAGCCCCTCGCCGGGGAGGACAGATACGCAGTATTTT
j_gene: TRBJ2-7; abundance: once; d_gene: -; v_gene: TRBV27; CDR3aa: CASSFRDSFGEQYF; CDR3nt: TGTGCCAGCAGTTTCAGGGATTCCTTCGGGGAGCAGTACTTC
j_gene: TRBJ2-2; abundance: -; d_gene: TRBD1; v_gene: TRBV19; CDR3aa: CASSPTTGEELFF; CDR3nt: TGTGCCAGTAGTCCCACGACAGGGGAGGAGCTGTTTTTT
j_gene: TRBJ2-2; abundance: -; d_gene: -; v_gene: TRBV12-3/TRBV12-4; CDR3aa: CASSLMTGELFF; CDR3nt: TGTGCCAGCAGCTTAATGACTGGGGAGCTGTTTTTT
j_gene: TRBJ2-1; abundance: -; d_gene: -; v_gene: TRBV19; CDR3aa: CATQQTSFVFDEQFF; CDR3nt: TGTGCCACCCAGCAAACTAGCTTCGTATTCGATGAGCAGTTCTTC
j_gene: TRBJ2-5; abundance: -; d_gene: TRBD2; v_gene: TRBV27; CDR3aa: CATTSGSRETQYF; CDR3nt: TGTGCGACGACTAGCGGGAGTCGAGAGACCCAGTACTTC
j_gene: TRBJ1-1; abundance: -; d_gene: -; v_gene: TRBV9; CDR3aa: CASSGGRLITEAFF; CDR3nt: TGTGCCAGCAGCGGCGGGAGGCTCATCACTGAAGCTTTCTTT
j_gene: TRBJ2-1; abundance: -; d_gene: TRBD2; v_gene: TRBV29-1; CDR3aa: CSVRTSGAYNEQFF; CDR3nt: TGCAGCGTTCGGACTAGCGGAGCCTACAATGAGCAGTTCTTC
j_gene: TRBJ1-3; abundance: -; d_gene: -; v_gene: TRBV29-1; CDR3aa: CSVGLSSGNTIYF; CDR3nt: TGCAGCGTTGGACTGAGCTCTGGAAACACCATATATTTT
j_gene: TRBJ2-1; abundance: few; d_gene: -; v_gene: TRBV19; CDR3aa: CASRSLAYNEQFF; CDR3nt: TGTGCCAGTAGAAGTTTAGCCTACAATGAGCAGTTCTTC
j_gene: TRBJ1-2; abundance: -; d_gene: TRBD1; v_gene: TRBV3-1/TRBV3-2; CDR3aa: CASSPGTAGSYTF; CDR3nt: TGTGCCAGCAGCCCTGGGACAGCAGGTAGCTACACCTTC
j_gene: TRBJ2-5; abundance: once; d_gene: -; v_gene: TRBV29-1; CDR3aa: CSVDKKIQETQYF; CDR3nt: TGCAGCGTTGATAAAAAAATCCAAGAGACCCAGTACTTC
j_gene: TRBJ2-7; abundance: -; d_gene: -; v_gene: TRBV6-5; CDR3aa: CASMGGPKSSYEQYF; CDR3nt: TGTGCCAGCATGGGGGGGCCGAAGAGCTCCTACGAGCAGTACTTC
j_gene: TRBJ2-7; abundance: -; d_gene: -; v_gene: TRBV5-5; CDR3aa: CASSPARGSYEQYF; CDR3nt: TGTGCCAGCAGCCCGGCCCGGGGGTCCTACGAGCAGTACTTC
j_gene: TRBJ2-1; abundance: -; d_gene: TRBD2; v_gene: TRBV11-3; CDR3aa: CASSLYPSGIQAAEQFF; CDR3nt: TGTGCCAGCAGCTTATACCCTAGCGGGATTCAGGCAGCCGAGCAGTTCTTC
j_gene: TRBJ2-1; abundance: -; d_gene: -; v_gene: TRBV5-1; CDR3aa: CASSGSPAVGGVSYNEQFF; CDR3nt: TGCGCCAGCAGTGGGAGCCCAGCCGTCGGGGGAGTTTCCTACAATGAGCAGTTCTTC
j_gene: TRBJ2-1; abundance: -; d_gene: TRBD2; v_gene: TRBV5-1; CDR3aa: CASSLGERGSYNEQFF; CDR3nt: TGCGCCAGCAGCTTGGGGGAGCGGGGCTCCTACAATGAGCAGTTCTTC
j_gene: TRBJ1-2; abundance: -; d_gene: -; v_gene: TRBV9; CDR3aa: CASSAAVRGYTF; CDR3nt: TGTGCCAGCAGCGCGGCCGTGCGGGGCTACACCTTC